The clone carrying this T cell receptor (beta chain) has a handful of counts. The source of the sample is a study of T cell responses to AZD1222 COVID-19 vaccine. V was trimmed by 0 bases and J by 0 bases, leaving 13 bases between them. This CDR3 comprises 16 residues. Germline V gene lookup returns CDR1 SGHNT and CDR2 YYREEE (reference sequence). Clones were sequenced by immunoSEQ multiplex PCR, and TCRdb holds only the in-frame ones, with some missing. The sample gives tens of thousands of clones, just over 90% of which show up once; 5.4% is in the top ten. The source of this sequence is an adult who received the AZD1222 COVID-19 vaccine. This chain joins TRBV5-4 and TRBJ2-7, with a weak D call TRBD1 (7 bases). Sequences were derived from peripheral blood, sampled 28 days after the second AZD1222 dose. This CDR3 reads CASSLAAQGGSYEQYF. Here the CDR3 DNA reads TGTGCCAGCAGCTTGGCGGCCCAGGGGGGCTCCTACGAGCAGTACTTC.